The 30 T cell receptor beta chains below were found in one sample sequenced in a study of T cell clones after liver transplantation (dated by TCRdb to the late 2010s). The library was built by means of the immunoSEQ multiplex PCR assay. TCRdb took this table from immuneACCESS and kept in-frame rearrangements with V and J called. Such tables lack part of the clones; where checked against another copy, unresolved V genes explain under half of the gap, and the rest is unexplained. This sample has roughly 65,000 clones in its table, and around 93% of those were observed once. The ten largest make up 0.75% to 1% of the sample. The specimen comprised CD4+ T cells from blood, sampled 25 months after liver transplant. The receptors come from a human patient who received a liver transplant. Following a transplant, some T lymphocytes may have been derived from the graft donor.

This clone occurred once. The chain links TRBV5-1 to TRBJ2-7; 9 nucleotides line up with TRBD1. With V trimmed by 2 bases and J by 7 bases, 10 bases remained unmatched. Germline V CDR1 and CDR2: SGHRS, YFSETQ. The CDR3 loop spans 15 amino acids. The CDR3 region is CASSFGDRELYEQYF. Here the CDR3 DNA reads TGCGCCAGCAGCTTTGGGGACAGGGAATTGTATGAGCAGTACTTC.

The chain combines TRBV30 with TRBJ2-1, with TRBD2 matching 8 bases. The CDR3 contains 15 residues. The V gene end was trimmed by 1 base and the J gene end by 9 bases; junction bases not matched to a gene: 11. The germline V gene has CDR1 GTSNPN and CDR2 SVGIG (reference sequence). The CDR3 protein is CAWSAGTSDRGEQFF. The CDR3 nucleotides read TGTGCCTGGAGTGCCGGGACTAGTGACCGGGGTGAGCAGTTCTTC.

This chain connects TRBV19 to TRBJ1-5; the D is unclear. There are 14 residues in the CDR3. Trimming cost V 6 bases and J 2 bases, with 11 bases left between them. Per germline, CDR1 LNHDA and CDR2 SQIVND (reference sequence). In DNA form, the CDR3 reads TGTGCCAGTAGCCTCCCTGGGGGCAATCAGCCCCAGCATTTT. Translating gives CASSLPGGNQPQHF.

The chain combines TRBV5-5 with TRBJ1-2; the D is unclear. Trimming took off 1 base at V and 8 bases at J, with 9 bases between the two ends. CDR3 length: 12 amino acids. Looked up from germline, CDR1 is SGHKS and CDR2 is YYEKEE (reference sequence). In DNA, the CDR3 is TGTGCCAGCAGCTTGTTAATGACGGGCTACACCTTC. This translates into CASSLLMTGYTF.

The chain couples TRBV4-3 to TRBJ2-7, with TRBD1 as a possible D gene (6 bases). This CDR3 comprises 13 residues. In germline, CDR1 is LGHNA, CDR2 YSLEER. Between the trimmed V and J ends, which lost 0 bases and 3 bases, there was a span of 6 bases. The CDR3 region is CASSQEDSYEQYF. The CDR3 coding sequence is TGCGCCAGCAGCCAAGAGGACAGCTACGAGCAGTACTTC.

The CDR3 region is CTSSHELWTGALNTEAFF. The CDR3 nucleotides are TGCACCAGCAGTCACGAGTTATGGACAGGGGCGTTGAACACTGAAGCTTTCTTT. V is TRBV1 and J is TRBJ1-1; the table's D call of TRBD1 was not tested on the DNA. TRBV1 is tagged as a pseudogene. The CDR3 has 18 residues.

The chain carries TRBV23-1 and TRBJ1-5; TRBD1 aligns across 7 bases. Being an ORF, TRBV23-1 has a function that is uncertain. The CDR3 covers 16 residues. Trimming took 3 bases from V and 0 from J; bases not matched to a gene: 5. The CDR3 nucleotides read TGCGCCAGCAGTCAGGCCAGGGGGGATAGCAATCAGCCCCAGCATTTT. Translation: CASSQARGDSNQPQHF.

The chain is built from TRBV2 and TRBJ2-1, with D maybe TRBD1 (6 bases). CDR3 length: 13 amino acids. V was cut by 8 bases and J by 2 bases, with 10 bases left in between. Germline V CDR1 and CDR2: SNHLY, FYNNEI. In nucleotides, the CDR3 is TGTGCCAGCGGGACAAACACCTACAATGAGCAGTTCTTC. Encoded protein: CASGTNTYNEQFF.

V is TRBV28 and J is TRBJ2-7; the match to TRBD1 covers 8 bases. With V trimmed by 6 bases and J by 5 bases, 0 bases remained unmatched. Germline CDR1 MDHEN, CDR2 SYDVKM. The CDR3 length is 11 residues. DNA of the CDR3: TGTGCCAGCAGGACAGGGGACGAGCAGTACTTC. Residues: CASRTGDEQYF.

The chain couples TRBV28 to TRBJ2-5; perhaps TRBD2 as D (6 bases). Looked up from germline, CDR1 is MDHEN and CDR2 is SYDVKM. There are 13 residues in the CDR3. Between the trimmed V and J ends, which lost 2 bases and 6 bases, there was a span of 10 bases. The CDR3 nucleotides are TGTGCCAGCAGTTTACCTGGGGGGAAGACCCAGTACTTC. It is translated as CASSLPGGKTQYF. Drawing the rest from reference TRBV28 and TRBJ2-5, the complete variable domain is DVKVTQSSRYLVKRTGEKVFLECVQDMDHENMFWYRQDPGLGLRLIYFSYDVKMKEKGDIPEGYSVSREKKERFSLILESASTNQTSMYLCASSLPGGKTQYFGPGTRLLVL.

The chain carries TRBV11-3 and TRBJ1-1, with D perhaps matching TRBD1 (6 bases). CDR1 and CDR2 (germline): SGHNT, YENEEA. The CDR3 has 14 amino acids. Between the trimmed V and J ends, which lost 5 bases and 2 bases, there was a span of 12 bases. The CDR3 DNA reads as TGTGCCAGCAGCCAATCGGACAGAAACACTGAAGCTTTCTTT. Its protein is CASSQSDRNTEAFF. Using reference TRBV11-3 and TRBJ1-1 for the parts outside the CDR3, the full variable domain is EAGVVQSPRYKIIEKKQPVAFWCNPISGHNTLYWYLQNLGQGPELLIRYENEEAVDDSQLPKDRFSAERLKGVDSTLKIQPAELGDSAVYLCASSQSDRNTEAFFGQGTRLTVV.

CDR3 in amino acids: CASSDGQAYSGNTIYF. CDR3 sequence (DNA): TGCGCCAGCAGCGACGGACAGGCTTACTCTGGAAACACCATATATTTT. This chain joins TRBV5-1 and TRBJ1-3; 7 nucleotides line up with TRBD1. The CDR3 sequence is 16 residues long. Germline CDR1 reads SGHRS; CDR2 reads YFSETQ. V shed 4 bases and J 0 bases; nucleotides not matched to a gene: 7.

The V and J genes are TRBV28 and TRBJ2-7, with a tentative D call TRBD2 (5 bases). The germline V gene encodes CDR1 MDHEN and CDR2 SYDVKM. The V and J ends lost 11 bases and 6 bases respectively, with 11 bases between them. The CDR3 spans 10 residues. CDR3 region: CAAGATEQYF. CDR3 bases: TGTGCCGCGGGTGCTACCGAGCAGTACTTC.

The chain links TRBV5-1 to TRBJ1-1; D uncertain. The CDR3 length is 13 residues. The germline V gene has CDR1 SGHRS and CDR2 YFSETQ. The V end lost 4 bases, the J end lost 4 bases, and 11 bases lay between the germline ends. The CDR3 DNA follows: TGCGCCAGCAGCCTTAGCCAAGCCACTGAAGCTTTCTTT. Translating gives CASSLSQATEAFF.

The chain has TRBV11-2 and TRBJ1-3; perhaps TRBD1 as D (5 bases). The germline V gene encodes CDR1 SGHAT and CDR2 FQNNGV. V was clipped by 1 base and J by 0 bases, with 13 bases between them. The CDR3 has 17 residues. The CDR3 region is CASSLVGDSYSGNTIYF. CDR3 coding DNA: TGTGCCAGCAGCTTAGTCGGGGACTCGTACTCTGGAAACACCATATATTTT.

This clone was recorded only once. The rearrangement joins TRBV5-6 to TRBJ2-5, with TRBD1 matching over 7 bases. Germline lookup yields CDR1 SGHDT and CDR2 YYEEEE. This CDR3 has 13 residues. V lost 5 bases to trimming and J lost 4 bases; unmatched junction nucleotides: 5. CDR3 sequence: CASRTTGVETQYF. In DNA, the CDR3 is TGTGCCAGCAGAACTACAGGGGTAGAGACCCAGTACTTC.

This clone was observed a single time. The J gene is TRBJ2-6, the V gene TRBV28; D is undetermined. CDR3 size: 15 residues. V shed 5 bases and J shed 0 bases, with 8 bases lying between them. In germline, CDR1 is MDHEN, CDR2 SYDVKM. Here the CDR3 DNA reads TGTGCCAGCAGTACACTCGGCTCTGGGGCCAACGTCCTGACTTTC. Its translation: CASSTLGSGANVLTF. The variable domain in full, with the rest retrieved from reference TRBV28 and TRBJ2-6, is DVKVTQSSRYLVKRTGEKVFLECVQDMDHENMFWYRQDPGLGLRLIYFSYDVKMKEKGDIPEGYSVSREKKERFSLILESASTNQTSMYLCASSTLGSGANVLTFGAGSRLTVL.

The chain is built from TRBV28 and TRBJ1-1; 11 nucleotides agree with TRBD1. Germline assignment: CDR1 MDHEN and CDR2 SYDVKM. Trimming removed 3 bases from V and 11 bases from J; junction bases left unmatched: 5. The CDR3 spans 13 residues. Here the CDR3 DNA reads TGTGCCAGCAGTTTTCGGGACAGGGGGACGGCTTTCTTT. Its protein is CASSFRDRGTAFF.

The V call is TRBV6-6, the J call TRBJ1-1, with TRBD1 as a possible D gene (6 bases). Germline V lookup: CDR1 MNHNY, CDR2 SVGAGI (reference sequence). This CDR3 spans 13 amino acids. Trimming removed 7 bases at V and 6 bases at J, with 15 bases between. The CDR3 nucleotides read TGTGCCAGCATACAGGGAAGGTACGCTGAAGCTTTCTTT. Its translation: CASIQGRYAEAFF.

This chain links TRBV30 with TRBJ1-2; 10 bases match TRBD1. This CDR3 is built from 15 residues. The germline V gene encodes CDR1 GTSNPN and CDR2 SVGIG (reference sequence). J was trimmed by 4 bases and V by 2 bases; bases with no gene match: 7. CDR3 sequence reads: CAWSFSGQGGYGYTF. The CDR3 nucleotides read TGTGCCTGGAGTTTTAGCGGACAGGGGGGCTATGGCTACACCTTC.

This clone was observed a single time. This chain connects TRBV5-4 to TRBJ2-7, with D unresolved. Germline assignment: CDR1 SGHNT and CDR2 YYREEE (reference sequence). The ends were cut back, 1 base at V and 6 bases at J, with 32 bases in the middle. The CDR3 spans 20 residues. In nucleotides, the CDR3 is TGTGCCAGCAGCTTGAACCACCCCGAATCGCGGAGCATCCTATATTGCGAGCAGTACTTC. It yields the protein CASSLNHPESRSILYCEQYF.

The genes are TRBV2 and TRBJ2-1; 11 bases agree with TRBD2. Per the germline V gene, CDR1 is SNHLY and CDR2 is FYNNEI. This CDR3 comprises 19 residues. Unmatched junction bases numbered 11, after V lost 1 base and J lost 3 bases. DNA of the CDR3: TGTGCCAGCAGTGAAGATGGATTAGCGGGAGGGCCGGGCTACAATGAGCAGTTCTTC. It yields the protein CASSEDGLAGGPGYNEQFF.

The chain links TRBV7-2 to TRBJ2-3, with D unresolved. The CDR3 sequence is 15 residues long. V was trimmed by 0 bases and J by 6 bases, leaving 13 bases between them. Germline V gene data show CDR1 as SGHTA and CDR2 as FQGNSA. The CDR3 coding sequence is TGTGCCAGCAGCTTAGCGAGGCTAGGAGCGGATACGCAGTATTTT. Protein: CASSLARLGADTQYF.

This chain uses TRBV2 with TRBJ1-5; no clear D. Looked up from germline, CDR1 is SNHLY and CDR2 is FYNNEI. The CDR3 loop spans 15 amino acids. V was clipped by 6 bases and J by 6 bases, with 18 bases between them. The CDR3 DNA sequence: TGTGCCAGCAGGAAGGAGGGAAGGGTGGGTCAGCCCCAGCATTTT. Residues: CASRKEGRVGQPQHF.

The chain recombines TRBV28 with TRBJ1-1; no clear D. V lost 3 bases, J lost 5 bases, and 16 bases lay in between. The CDR3 covers 15 residues. CDR1 is MDHEN and CDR2 is SYDVKM in the germline V gene. Written as DNA, the CDR3 is TGTGCCAGCAGTTTCACGCCTACCGTAGGGACTGAAGCTTTCTTT. Its protein is CASSFTPTVGTEAFF.

This sequence joins TRBV23-1 and TRBJ2-3; 7 positions agree with TRBD2. TRBV23-1 has ORF status, its function being uncertain. The junction had 19 bases not matched to a gene; V was cut back by 3 bases and J by 4 bases. CDR3 size: 19 residues. CDR3 DNA sequence: TGCGCCAGCAGTCAGACCCGGGACTATCCCTTCTCTAGTCCAGATACGCAGTATTTT. Amino acid sequence: CASSQTRDYPFSSPDTQYF.

The chain couples TRBV6-6 to TRBJ1-1; weak D call: TRBD1 (6 bases). V lost 4 bases and J 3 bases, leaving 15 bases between the germline ends. The CDR3 loop spans 15 amino acids. Germline CDR1 reads MNHNY; CDR2 reads SVGAGI (reference sequence). CDR3 in DNA: TGTGCCAGCAGTTCCGAACAGGGAATGGACACTGAAGCTTTCTTT. Residues: CASSSEQGMDTEAFF.

The chain recombines TRBV27 with TRBJ2-7; unclear D gene. V was trimmed by 3 bases and J by 0 bases, leaving 15 bases between them. This CDR3 is 16 amino acids long. CDR1 and CDR2 from the germline V gene are MNHEY and SMNVEV (reference sequence). CDR3 bases: TGTGCCAGCAGTTTGTATCTGACAAACCTCTCCTACGAGCAGTACTTC. It yields the protein CASSLYLTNLSYEQYF.

This rearrangement joins TRBV19 to TRBJ2-3; D unclear. The CDR3 covers 14 residues. The germline V and J ends were trimmed by 3 bases and 0 bases, with 7 bases remaining between them. Per germline, CDR1 LNHDA and CDR2 SQIVND (reference sequence). The CDR3 sequence: CASSIRGSTDTQYF. The DNA of the CDR3 is TGTGCCAGTAGTATCCGAGGCAGCACAGATACGCAGTATTTT.

The chain employs TRBV29-1 and TRBJ1-1, with unresolved D. The V end lost 4 bases, the J end lost 12 bases, and 21 bases lay between the germline ends. The CDR3 extends over 13 amino acids. CDR1 and CDR2 from the germline V gene are SQVTM and ANQGSEA. In DNA, the CDR3 is TGCAGCGTTGCGGAGACAATCAGGAGTGGAACTTTCTTT. Translation gives CSVAETIRSGTFF.